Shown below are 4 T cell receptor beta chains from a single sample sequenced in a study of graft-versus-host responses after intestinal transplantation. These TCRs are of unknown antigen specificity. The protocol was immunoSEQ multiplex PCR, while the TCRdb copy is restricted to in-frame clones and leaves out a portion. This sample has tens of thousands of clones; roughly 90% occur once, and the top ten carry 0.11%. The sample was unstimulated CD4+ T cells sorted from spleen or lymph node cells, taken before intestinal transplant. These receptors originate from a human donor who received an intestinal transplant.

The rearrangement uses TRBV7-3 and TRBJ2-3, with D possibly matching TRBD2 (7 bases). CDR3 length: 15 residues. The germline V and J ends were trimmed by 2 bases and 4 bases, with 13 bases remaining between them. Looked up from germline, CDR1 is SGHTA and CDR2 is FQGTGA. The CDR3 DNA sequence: TGTGCCAGCAGCTTAGAGGGGGGGCCCCCAGATACGCAGTATTTT. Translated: CASSLEGGPPDTQYF.

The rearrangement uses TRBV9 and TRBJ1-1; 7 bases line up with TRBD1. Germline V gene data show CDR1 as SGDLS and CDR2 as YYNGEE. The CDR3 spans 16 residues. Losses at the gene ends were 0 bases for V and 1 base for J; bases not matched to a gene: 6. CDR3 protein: CASSVVGQVGNTEAFF. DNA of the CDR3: TGTGCCAGCAGCGTAGTTGGACAGGTTGGGAACACTGAAGCTTTCTTT. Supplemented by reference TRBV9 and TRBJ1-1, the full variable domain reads DSGVTQTPKHLITATGQRVTLRCSPRSGDLSVYWYQQSLDQGLQFLIQYYNGEERAKGNILERFSAQQFPDLHSELNLSSLELGDSALYFCASSVVGQVGNTEAFFGQGTRLTVV.

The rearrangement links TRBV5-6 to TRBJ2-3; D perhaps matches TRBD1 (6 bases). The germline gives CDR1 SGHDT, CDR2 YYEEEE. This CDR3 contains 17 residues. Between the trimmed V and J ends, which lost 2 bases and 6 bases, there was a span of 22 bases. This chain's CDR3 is CASSFRRQGLGRDTQYF. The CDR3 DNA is TGTGCCAGCAGCTTTCGGCGGCAGGGGCTGGGTAGGGATACGCAGTATTTT. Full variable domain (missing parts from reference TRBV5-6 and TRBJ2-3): DAGVTQSPTHLIKTRGQQVTLRCSPKSGHDTVSWYQQALGQGPQFIFQYYEEEERQRGNFPDRFSGHQFPNYSSELNVNALLLGDSALYLCASSFRRQGLGRDTQYFGPGTRLTVL.

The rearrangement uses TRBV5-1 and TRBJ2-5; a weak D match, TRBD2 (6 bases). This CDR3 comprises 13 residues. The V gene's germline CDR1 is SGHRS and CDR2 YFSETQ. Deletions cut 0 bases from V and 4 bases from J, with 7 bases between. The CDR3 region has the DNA TGCGCCAGCAGCTTGGGAGCGGGAGAGACCCAGTACTTC. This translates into CASSLGAGETQYF.